Given below is one T cell receptor (beta chain) in context. The antigen remains unidentified. The record originates from a study of cytomegalovirus exposure and HLA in healthy donors. Findings and caveats of the study: It was confirmed in vitro that a few of the CMV-associated chains were specific for CMV antigens. Previous analysis showed most TCR beta V segments were productive about 90% or about 30% of the time.

Researchers ran the PCR with 60 Vbeta and 13 Jbeta primers. Measured with immunoSEQ multiplex PCR; TCRdb has only the in-frame clones, and not every one. Among approximately 300,000 clones listed, around 80% were seen once. Between the trimmed V and J ends, which lost 0 bases and 4 bases, there was a span of 13 bases. The CDR3 is made up of 15 amino acids. Germline-derived CDR1 and CDR2 are WNHNN and SYGVQD (reference sequence). J is TRBJ2-7 and V is TRBV10-1; weak D call: TRBD2 (6 bases). The source of this sequence is a girl aged 2 to 9 in good health and CMV-seronegative. Sequenced input: PBMCs. DNA of the CDR3: TGCGCCAGCAGTGAGTCGTGGTCCGCGGGGTACGAGCAGTACTTC. Its protein product is CASSESWSAGYEQYF.